This T cell receptor beta chain was profiled in a study of control samples from healthy donors and cancer patients (TCRdb year 2020). A remark on this clone: Its antigen is still unknown. Qualities for individual bases were not recorded, and no much larger clone is one base off.

The CDR3 contains 12 residues, cysteine and phenylalanine counted. Only the CDR3 part of the read is kept: 36 bases, read in frame from the first base. Trimming costs V 6 bases and J 5 bases, and their ends lie 10 bases apart. Based on the germline V gene (reference sequence), the CDR1 and CDR2 sequences are LNHDA and SQIVND. Libraries were prepared through the immunoSEQ multiplex PCR assay. TCRdb took this table from immuneACCESS and kept in-frame rearrangements with V and J called. Such tables lack part of the clones; where checked against another copy, unresolved V genes explain under half of the gap, and the rest is unexplained. This sample holds 26,000 or so clones; about nine tenths were observed only once. Roughly 12% of the sample is held by the ten biggest clonotypes.

The sample comprised PBMCs. The receptor was derived from a man in his fifties or sixties with lung cancer. Recombination connected TRBV19 to TRBJ2-5, with the D call perhaps TRBD1 or TRBD2, each one matching 5 bases. The encoded CDR3 is CASSKGRETQYF. In nucleotides, the sequence is TGTGCCAGTAGCAAGGGACGGGAGACCCAGTACTTC.